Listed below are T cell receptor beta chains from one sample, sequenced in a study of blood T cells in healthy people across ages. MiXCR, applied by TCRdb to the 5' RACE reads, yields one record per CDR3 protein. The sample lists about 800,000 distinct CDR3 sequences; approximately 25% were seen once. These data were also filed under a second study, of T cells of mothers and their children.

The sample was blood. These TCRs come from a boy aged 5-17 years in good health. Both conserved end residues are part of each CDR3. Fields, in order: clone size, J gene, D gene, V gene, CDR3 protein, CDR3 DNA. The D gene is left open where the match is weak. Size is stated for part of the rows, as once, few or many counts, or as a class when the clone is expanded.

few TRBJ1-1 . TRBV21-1 CASINPTGGHTEAFF TGTGCCAGCATTAACCCGACAGGGGGACACACTGAAGCTTTCTTT
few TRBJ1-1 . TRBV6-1 CASSAPPVMGTERTEAFF TGTGCCAGCAGCGCTCCCCCGGTGATGGGGACCGAGAGAACTGAAGCTTTCTTT
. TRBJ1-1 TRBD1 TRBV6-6 CASDRETFSEAFF TGTGCCAGCGACAGGGAGACTTTTTCTGAAGCTTTCTTT
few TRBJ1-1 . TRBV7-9 CTSSSRGGNTEAFF TGTACCAGCAGCTCCAGGGGCGGTAACACTGAAGCTTTCTTT
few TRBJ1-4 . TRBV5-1 CASSLVQGRREKLFF TGCGCCAGCAGCTTGGTGCAGGGCCGGCGTGAAAAACTGTTTTTT
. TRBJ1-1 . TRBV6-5 CASSSRAVNTEAFF TGTGCCAGCAGCTCTCGCGCGGTGAACACTGAAGCTTTCTTT
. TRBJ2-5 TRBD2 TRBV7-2 CASSLVGGDKETQYF TGTGCCAGCAGCTTAGTCGGGGGGGACAAGGAGACCCAGTACTTC
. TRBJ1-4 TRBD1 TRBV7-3 CASSPTGGLNEKLFF TGTGCCAGCAGCCCCACAGGGGGGTTGAATGAAAAACTGTTTTTT
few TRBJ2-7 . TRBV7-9 CASSSFATGVSYEQYF TGTGCCAGCAGCTCGTTCGCGACAGGCGTCTCCTACGAGCAGTACTTC
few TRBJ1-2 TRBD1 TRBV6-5 CASSPDRGYGYTF TGTGCCAGCAGCCCGGACAGGGGATATGGCTACACCTTC
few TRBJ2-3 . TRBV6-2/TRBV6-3 CASSSPGNLGTDTQYF TGTGCCAGCAGTTCCCCCGGGAACCTGGGCACAGATACGCAGTATTTT
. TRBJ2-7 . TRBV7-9 CASSRPNGYEQYF TGTGCCAGCAGCCGTCCGAACGGTTACGAGCAGTACTTC
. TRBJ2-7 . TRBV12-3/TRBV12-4 CASTDGSSSSYEQYF TGTGCCAGCACCGACGGTAGCAGCTCATCCTACGAGCAGTACTTC
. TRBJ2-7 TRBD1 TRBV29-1 CSVAGTAYEQYF TGCAGCGTGGCCGGGACAGCCTACGAGCAGTACTTC
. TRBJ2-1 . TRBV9 CASSVGDPGAWNEQFF TGTGCCAGCAGCGTAGGAGACCCTGGGGCATGGAATGAGCAGTTCTTC
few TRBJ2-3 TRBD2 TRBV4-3 CASSQEAGVVGTDTQYF TGCGCCAGCAGCCAAGAAGCGGGAGTGGTGGGGACAGATACGCAGTATTTT
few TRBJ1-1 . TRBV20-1 CSANRGDTEAFF TGCAGCGCCAACCGGGGGGACACTGAAGCTTTCTTT
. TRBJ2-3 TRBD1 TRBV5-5 CASSPGQAPWDTQYF TGTGCCAGCAGCCCGGGACAGGCACCGTGGGATACGCAGTATTTT
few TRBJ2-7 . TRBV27 CASSLVSGSPQISYEQYF TGTGCCAGCAGTTTAGTCAGCGGGTCTCCGCAAATCTCCTACGAGCAGTACTTC
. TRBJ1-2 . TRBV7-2 CASSSPRSGFGDYGYTF TGTGCCAGCAGCTCCCCGAGGAGTGGGTTCGGGGACTATGGCTACACCTTC
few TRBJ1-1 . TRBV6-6 CASSYLASGTNTEAFF TGTGCCAGCAGTTACCTGGCTTCAGGAACGAACACTGAAGCTTTCTTT
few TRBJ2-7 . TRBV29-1 CSVEPGRGEQYF TGCAGCGTTGAACCAGGGCGCGGCGAGCAGTACTTC
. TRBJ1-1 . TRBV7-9 CASSLLEAEAFF TGTGCCAGCAGCCTACTCGAGGCTGAAGCTTTCTTT
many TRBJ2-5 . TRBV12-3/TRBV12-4 CASSLRRETQYF TGTGCCAGCAGTTTACGCCGGGAGACCCAGTACTTC
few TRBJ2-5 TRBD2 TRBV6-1 CASRPIAGGPRETQYF TGTGCCAGCAGGCCAATAGCGGGAGGGCCGCGTGAGACCCAGTACTTC
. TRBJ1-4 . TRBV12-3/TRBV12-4 CASSGIREGNEKLFF TGTGCCAGCAGTGGGATCAGGGAGGGTAATGAAAAACTGTTTTTT
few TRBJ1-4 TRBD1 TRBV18 CASSPGTGGSNLFF TGTGCCAGCTCACCAGGGACAGGGGGAAGTAATCTGTTTTTT
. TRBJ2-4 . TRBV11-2 CASSHGDGVNIQYF TGTGCCAGCAGCCATGGGGACGGAGTAAACATTCAGTACTTC
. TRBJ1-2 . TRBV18 CASSPMADSNYGYTF TGTGCCAGCTCACCGATGGCAGATTCTAACTATGGCTACACCTTC
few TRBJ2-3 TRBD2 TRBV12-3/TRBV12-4 CASSPGLAGGNTDTQYF TGTGCCAGCAGCCCGGGACTAGCGGGAGGGAACACAGATACGCAGTATTTT
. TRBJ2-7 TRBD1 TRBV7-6 CASSLFPISDRVVHEQCF TGTGCCAGCAGTTTATTTCCCATTTCAGACAGGGTGGTACACGAGCAGTGCTTC
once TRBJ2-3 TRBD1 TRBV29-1 CSVEFGQGASTDTQYF TGCAGCGTTGAATTCGGTCAGGGGGCCAGCACAGATACGCAGTATTTT
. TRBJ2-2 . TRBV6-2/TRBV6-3 CASSDAGDGSGELFF TGTGCCAGCAGTGACGCCGGGGACGGCAGCGGGGAGCTGTTTTTT
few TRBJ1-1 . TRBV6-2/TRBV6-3 CASSYTRSNTEAFF TGTGCCAGCAGTTACACGCGCAGCAACACTGAAGCTTTCTTT
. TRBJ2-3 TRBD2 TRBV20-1 CSVQAASGAHTDTQYF TGCAGTGTCCAAGCGGCTAGCGGGGCACACACAGATACGCAGTATTTT
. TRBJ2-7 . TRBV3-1 CASSQGRVNEQYF TGTGCCAGCAGCCAAGGCAGGGTCAACGAGCAGTACTTC
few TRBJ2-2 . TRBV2 CASSDADTGELFF TGTGCCAGCAGTGATGCAGACACCGGGGAGCTGTTTTTT
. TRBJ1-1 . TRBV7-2 CASSLDNANTEAFF TGTGCCAGCAGCTTGGACAACGCGAACACTGAAGCTTTCTTT
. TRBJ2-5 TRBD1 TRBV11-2 CASSWDRGLKETQYF TGTGCCAGCAGTTGGGACAGGGGGTTGAAAGAGACCCAGTACTTC
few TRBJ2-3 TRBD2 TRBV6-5 CASSYSLAGEADTQYF TGTGCCAGCAGTTACTCGCTAGCGGGAGAAGCAGATACGCAGTATTTT